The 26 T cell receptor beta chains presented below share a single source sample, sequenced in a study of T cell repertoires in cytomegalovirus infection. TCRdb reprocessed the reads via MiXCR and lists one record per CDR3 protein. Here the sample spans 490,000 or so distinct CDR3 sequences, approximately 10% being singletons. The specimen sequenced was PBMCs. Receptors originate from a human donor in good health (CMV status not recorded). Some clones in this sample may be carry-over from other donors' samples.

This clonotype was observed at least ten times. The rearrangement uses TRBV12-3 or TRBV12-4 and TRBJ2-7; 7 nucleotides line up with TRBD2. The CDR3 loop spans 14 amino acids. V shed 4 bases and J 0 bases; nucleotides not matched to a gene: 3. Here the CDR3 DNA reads TGTGCCAGCAGTTCCGGCGGGGGCTCCTACGAGCAGTACTTC. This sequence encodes CASSSGGGSYEQYF.

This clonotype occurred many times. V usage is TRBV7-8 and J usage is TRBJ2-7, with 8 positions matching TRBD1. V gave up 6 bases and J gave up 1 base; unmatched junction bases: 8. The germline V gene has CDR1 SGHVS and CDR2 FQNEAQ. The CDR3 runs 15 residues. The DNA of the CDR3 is TGTGCCAGCAGGGCCGGGACAGGCTTTTCCTACGAGCAGTACTTC. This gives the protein CASRAGTGFSYEQYF.

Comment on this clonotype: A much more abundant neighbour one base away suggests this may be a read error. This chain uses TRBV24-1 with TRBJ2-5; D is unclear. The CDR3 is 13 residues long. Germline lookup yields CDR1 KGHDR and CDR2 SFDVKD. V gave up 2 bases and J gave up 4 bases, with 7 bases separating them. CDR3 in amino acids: CATSDSQRETQYF. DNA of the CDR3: TGTGCCACCAGTGATTCCCAGCGAGAGACCCAGTACTTC.

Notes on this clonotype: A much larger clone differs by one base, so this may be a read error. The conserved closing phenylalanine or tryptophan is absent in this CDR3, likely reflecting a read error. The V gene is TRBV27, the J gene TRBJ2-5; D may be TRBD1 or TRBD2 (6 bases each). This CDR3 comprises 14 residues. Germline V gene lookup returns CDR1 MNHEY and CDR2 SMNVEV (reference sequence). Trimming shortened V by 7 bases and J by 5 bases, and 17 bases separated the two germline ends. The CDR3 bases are TGTGCCAGCACCCCCCACGGGGGCCTGGAGACCCAGTACTTA. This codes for CASTPHGGLETQYL.

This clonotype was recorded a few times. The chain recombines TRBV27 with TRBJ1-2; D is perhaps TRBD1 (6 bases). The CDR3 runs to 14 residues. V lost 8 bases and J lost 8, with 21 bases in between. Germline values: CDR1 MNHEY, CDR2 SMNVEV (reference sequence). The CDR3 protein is CASAIGGGRRGYTF. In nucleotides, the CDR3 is TGTGCCAGCGCGATCGGGGGCGGGCGGCGGGGCTACACCTTC.

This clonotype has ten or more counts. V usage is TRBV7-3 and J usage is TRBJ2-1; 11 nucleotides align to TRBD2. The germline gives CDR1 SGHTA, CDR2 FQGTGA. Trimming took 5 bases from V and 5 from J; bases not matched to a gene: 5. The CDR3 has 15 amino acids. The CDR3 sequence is CASSATSGSHNEQFF. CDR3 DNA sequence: TGTGCCAGCAGCGCTACTAGCGGGAGCCACAATGAGCAGTTCTTC. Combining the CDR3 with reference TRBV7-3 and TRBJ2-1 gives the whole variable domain GAGVSQTPSNKVTEKGKYVELRCDPISGHTALYWYRQSLGQGPEFLIYFQGTGAADDSGLPNDRFFAVRPEGSVSTLKIQRTERGDSAVYLCASSATSGSHNEQFFGPGTRLTVL.

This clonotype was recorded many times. The CDR3 nucleotides read TGTGCCAGCAGCCAAGGGGGGGGCAGACAGCCCCAGCATTTT. This encodes CASSQGGGRQPQHF. J is TRBJ1-5 and V is TRBV14; possibly TRBD1 for D (6 bases). V was clipped by 1 base and J by 7 bases, with 11 bases between them. The CDR3 sequence is 14 residues long. Germline lookup yields CDR1 SGHDN and CDR2 FVKESK.

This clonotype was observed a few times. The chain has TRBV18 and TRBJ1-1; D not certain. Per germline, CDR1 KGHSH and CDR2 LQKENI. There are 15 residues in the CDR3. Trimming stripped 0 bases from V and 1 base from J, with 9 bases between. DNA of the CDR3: TGTGCCAGCTCACCACCGGCCAGGAGGAACACTGAAGCTTTCTTT. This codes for CASSPPARRNTEAFF.

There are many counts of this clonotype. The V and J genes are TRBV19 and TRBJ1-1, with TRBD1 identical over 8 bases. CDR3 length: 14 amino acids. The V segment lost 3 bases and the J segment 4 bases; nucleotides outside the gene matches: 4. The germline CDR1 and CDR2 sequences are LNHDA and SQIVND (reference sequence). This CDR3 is CASSIGQGGTEAFF. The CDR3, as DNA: TGTGCCAGTAGTATTGGACAGGGAGGCACTGAAGCTTTCTTT.

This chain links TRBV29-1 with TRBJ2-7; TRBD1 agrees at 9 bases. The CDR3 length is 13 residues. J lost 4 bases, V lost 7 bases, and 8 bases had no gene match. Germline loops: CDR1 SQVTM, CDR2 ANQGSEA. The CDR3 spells CSAGQGTTYEQYF. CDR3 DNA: TGCAGCGCCGGACAGGGGACAACATACGAGCAGTACTTC.

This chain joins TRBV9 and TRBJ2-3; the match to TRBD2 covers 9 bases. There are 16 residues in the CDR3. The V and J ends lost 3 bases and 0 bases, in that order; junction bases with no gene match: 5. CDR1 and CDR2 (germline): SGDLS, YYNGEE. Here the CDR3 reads CASSDRLAESTDTQYF. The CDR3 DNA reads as TGTGCCAGCAGCGATCGACTAGCGGAAAGCACAGATACGCAGTATTTT. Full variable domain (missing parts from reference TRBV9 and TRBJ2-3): DSGVTQTPKHLITATGQRVTLRCSPRSGDLSVYWYQQSLDQGLQFLIQYYNGEERAKGNILERFSAQQFPDLHSELNLSSLELGDSALYFCASSDRLAESTDTQYFGPGTRLTVL.

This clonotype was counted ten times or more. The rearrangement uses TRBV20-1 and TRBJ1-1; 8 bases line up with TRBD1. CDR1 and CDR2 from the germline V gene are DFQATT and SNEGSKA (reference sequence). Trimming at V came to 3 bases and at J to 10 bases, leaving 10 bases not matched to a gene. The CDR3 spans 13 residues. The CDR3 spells CSASSGGLARAFF. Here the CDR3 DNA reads TGCAGTGCTAGTTCAGGGGGCTTAGCAAGAGCTTTCTTT.

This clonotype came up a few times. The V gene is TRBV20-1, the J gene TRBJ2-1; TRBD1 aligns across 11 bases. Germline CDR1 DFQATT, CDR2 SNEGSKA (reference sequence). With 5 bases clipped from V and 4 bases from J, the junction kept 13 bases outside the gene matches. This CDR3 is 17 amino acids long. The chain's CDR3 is CSAPPFGTGGSYNEQFF. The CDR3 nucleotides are TGCAGTGCTCCCCCCTTCGGGACAGGGGGTTCTTACAATGAGCAGTTCTTC.

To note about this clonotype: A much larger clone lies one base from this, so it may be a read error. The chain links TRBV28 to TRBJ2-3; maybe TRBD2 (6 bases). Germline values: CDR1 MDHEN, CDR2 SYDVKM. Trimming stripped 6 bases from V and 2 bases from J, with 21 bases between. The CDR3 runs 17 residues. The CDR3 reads CASSFTNRDFLTDTQYF. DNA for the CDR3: TGTGCCAGCAGCTTCACTAACCGGGACTTCCTCACAGATACGCAGTATTTT.

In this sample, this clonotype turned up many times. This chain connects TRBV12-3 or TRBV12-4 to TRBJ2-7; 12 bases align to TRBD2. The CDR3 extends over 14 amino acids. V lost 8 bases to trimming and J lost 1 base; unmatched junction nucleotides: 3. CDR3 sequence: CASASGRVSYEQYF. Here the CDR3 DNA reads TGTGCCAGCGCTAGCGGGAGGGTTTCCTACGAGCAGTACTTC.

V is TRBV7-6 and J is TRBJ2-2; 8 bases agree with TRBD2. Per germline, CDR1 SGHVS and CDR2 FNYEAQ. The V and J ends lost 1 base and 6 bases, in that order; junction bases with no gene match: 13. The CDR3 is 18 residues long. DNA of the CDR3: TGTGCCAGCAGCTTAGAATTGGGCGGGAGGCCGAGGTCCGGGGAGCTGTTTTTT. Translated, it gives CASSLELGGRPRSGELFF.

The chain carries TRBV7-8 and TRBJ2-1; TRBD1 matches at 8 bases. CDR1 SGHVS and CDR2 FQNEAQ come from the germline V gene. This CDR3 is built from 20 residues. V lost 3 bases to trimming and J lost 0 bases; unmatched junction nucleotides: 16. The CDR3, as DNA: TGTGCCAGCAGCTTCCTCAGGGGGCCCGCTCCCTCCTCCTCCTACAATGAGCAGTTCTTC. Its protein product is CASSFLRGPAPSSSYNEQFF.

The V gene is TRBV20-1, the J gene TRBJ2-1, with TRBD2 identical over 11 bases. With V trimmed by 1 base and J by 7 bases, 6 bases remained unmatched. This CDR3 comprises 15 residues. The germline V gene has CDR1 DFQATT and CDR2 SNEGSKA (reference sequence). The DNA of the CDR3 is TGCAGTGCTAGAGTAACTAGCGGGGGTTTGAATGAGCAGTTCTTC. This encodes CSARVTSGGLNEQFF.

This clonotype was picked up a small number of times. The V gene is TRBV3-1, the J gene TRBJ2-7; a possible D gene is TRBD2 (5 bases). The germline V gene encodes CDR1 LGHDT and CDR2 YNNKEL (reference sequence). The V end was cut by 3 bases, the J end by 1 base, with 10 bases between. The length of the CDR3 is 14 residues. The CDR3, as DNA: TGTGCCAGCAGCCAGGGTGCGGGTTCCTACGAGCAGTACTTC. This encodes CASSQGAGSYEQYF.

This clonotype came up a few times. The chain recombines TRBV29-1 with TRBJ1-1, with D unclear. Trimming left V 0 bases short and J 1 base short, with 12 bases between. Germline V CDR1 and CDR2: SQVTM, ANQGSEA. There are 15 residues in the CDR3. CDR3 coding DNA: TGCAGCGTTGAAGATCGACCTTGGGGGAACACTGAAGCTTTCTTT. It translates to CSVEDRPWGNTEAFF.

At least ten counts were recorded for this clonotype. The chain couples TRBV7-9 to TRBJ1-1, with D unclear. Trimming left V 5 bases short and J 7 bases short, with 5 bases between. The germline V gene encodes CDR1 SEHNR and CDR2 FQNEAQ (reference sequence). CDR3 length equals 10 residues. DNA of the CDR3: TGTGCCAGCAGCCGAGTTGAAGCTTTCTTT. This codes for CASSRVEAFF.

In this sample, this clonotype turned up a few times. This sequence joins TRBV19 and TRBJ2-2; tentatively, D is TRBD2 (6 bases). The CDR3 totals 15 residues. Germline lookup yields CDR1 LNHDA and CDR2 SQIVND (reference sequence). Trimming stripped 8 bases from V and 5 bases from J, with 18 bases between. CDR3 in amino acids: CASAGTLGRTGELFF. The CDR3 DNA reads TGTGCCAGTGCCGGGACCCTTGGGAGGACCGGGGAGCTGTTTTTT. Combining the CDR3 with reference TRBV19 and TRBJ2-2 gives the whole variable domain DGGITQSPKYLFRKEGQNVTLSCEQNLNHDAMYWYRQDPGQGLRLIYYSQIVNDFQKGDIAEGYSVSREKKESFPLTVTSAQKNPTAFYLCASAGTLGRTGELFFGEGSRLTVL.

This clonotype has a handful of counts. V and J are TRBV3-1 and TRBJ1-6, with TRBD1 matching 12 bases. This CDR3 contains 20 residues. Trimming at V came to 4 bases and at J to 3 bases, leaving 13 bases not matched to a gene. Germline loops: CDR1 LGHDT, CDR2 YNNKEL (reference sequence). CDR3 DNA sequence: TGTGCCAGCAGCCCCCTCGGGACAGGGGGCGATTCCTTCTATAATTCACCCCTCCACTTT. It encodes CASSPLGTGGDSFYNSPLHF.

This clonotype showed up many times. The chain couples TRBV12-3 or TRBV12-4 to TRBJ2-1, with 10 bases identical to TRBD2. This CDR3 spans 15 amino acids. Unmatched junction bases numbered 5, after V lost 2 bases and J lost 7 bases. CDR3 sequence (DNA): TGTGCCAGCAGTTTAAGACTAGCGGGTTTGAATGAGCAGTTCTTC. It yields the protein CASSLRLAGLNEQFF.

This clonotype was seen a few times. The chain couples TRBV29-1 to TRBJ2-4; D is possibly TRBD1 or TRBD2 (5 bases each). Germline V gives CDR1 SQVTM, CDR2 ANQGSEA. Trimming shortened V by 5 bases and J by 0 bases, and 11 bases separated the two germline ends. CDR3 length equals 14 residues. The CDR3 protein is CSVSSGGAKNIQYF. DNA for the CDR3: TGCAGCGTTAGTTCTGGGGGAGCCAAAAACATTCAGTACTTC.

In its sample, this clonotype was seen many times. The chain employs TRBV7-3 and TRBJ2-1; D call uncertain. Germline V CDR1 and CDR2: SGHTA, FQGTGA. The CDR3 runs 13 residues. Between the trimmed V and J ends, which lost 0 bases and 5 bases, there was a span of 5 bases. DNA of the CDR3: TGTGCCAGCAGCTTAACCAGCCACAATGAGCAGTTCTTC. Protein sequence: CASSLTSHNEQFF.